This TCR beta chain was captured by sequencing in a study of OX40 agonist ivuxolimab in advanced cancers. Study conclusions and caveats: Normalized expansion of T-cell clones was also low for some nonresponders.

This clone was counted only a few times. Antigen specificity is unknown. Data came from immunoSEQ multiplex PCR; TCRdb stores just in-frame clones and leaves some out. In the table there are over 50,000 clones, roughly 80% of which are singletons. This CDR3 has 15 amino acids. J lost 4 bases, V lost 3 bases, and 6 bases had no gene match. Germline CDR1 KGHSH, CDR2 LQKENI. This chain joins TRBV18 and TRBJ1-1, with TRBD1 matching 9 bases. The clonotype comes from an adult with an advanced solid tumor such as melanoma, head and neck, liver or kidney cancer. The starting material was CD4+ or CD8+ T cells sorted from blood, obtained in a trial of the OX40 agonist ivuxolimab. The CDR3 sequence: CASSPATGGLTEAFF. Written as DNA, the CDR3 is TGTGCCAGCTCACCCGCGACAGGGGGTCTCACTGAAGCTTTCTTT.